This T cell receptor beta chain was sequenced in a study of blood T cell repertoires in COVID-19. Turning to the study itself: The cDNA or gDNA used as material had been derived from T cells, B-cell-depleted T cells, or PBMCs.

Clones were read by immunoSEQ multiplex PCR, and TCRdb kept only the in-frame ones, dropping some. Of about 200,000 clones listed, around 88% were seen once; the top ten hold 5.6%. V lost 0 bases to trimming and J lost 4 bases, with 9 bases between them. The CDR3 runs 14 residues. From germline, CDR1 is MNHNY and CDR2 SVGAGI (reference sequence). This clone was detected once. The sequence was collected from a middle-aged man with acute COVID-19. V and J are TRBV6-6 and TRBJ1-2, with D uncertain. The sequenced sample was PBMCs or T cells enriched from blood (not recorded which). As DNA, the CDR3 is TGTGCCAGCAGTTACTCGAAAGGGAGCTATGGCTACACCTTC. It translates to CASSYSKGSYGYTF.